This T cell receptor (beta chain) stems from a study of T cells in Graves' hyperthyroidism and ophthalmopathy. Trimming cost V 6 bases and J 5 bases, with 10 bases left between them. This CDR3 has 12 amino acids. From germline, CDR1 is MNHNS and CDR2 SASEGT. In this sample, this clonotype turned up many times. There were TCR beta CDR3 regions amplified from RNA transcripts. Initially, a first-round RT-PCR of the TCR CDR3 employed the HTBI primer set. One entry per CDR3 protein, called by TCRdb with MiXCR from the multiplex PCR reads. The data contain 500,000 to 650,000 distinct CDR3 sequences, about a sixth of them singletons.

The receptor was derived from a woman aged 18-35 years with Graves' ophthalmopathy. Sequencing input: blood. The V call is TRBV6-1, the J call TRBJ1-1; D unclear. CDR3 amino acids: CASSPGLTEAFF. The CDR3 nucleotides read TGTGCCAGCAGCCCCGGGCTAACTGAAGCTTTCTTT.